This T cell receptor beta chain was observed in a study of blood T cells in healthy people across ages (dated by TCRdb to 2015 to 2017). Background for the entire study: In model experiments, template switching captured roughly one uniquely barcoded TCR beta cDNA molecule for every two T cells. To track age-related changes in TCR beta repertoire diversity, the study relied on deep sequencing normalized with unique cDNA molecular identifiers. To avoid experimental bias, donors of different ages were distributed randomly across sequencing lanes. Using the same blood draw, the study looked at two additional independent replicas of 1 million unique cDNA reads for two donors, one aged 18 to 29 and the other aged 80 or older. Four age groups were formed from the donors: young (average roughly 15 years), middle-aged (more than 35), aged (around 68) and long-lived (82). Study-level results and caveats: The long-lived group showed more naive CD4+ T cells, fewer expanded clones and increased TCR diversity than the aged group, suggesting age selection. Observed TCR beta diversity correlated strongly with the percentage of naive T cells measured by flow cytometry. Observed TCR beta diversity per million T cells fell roughly linearly with age, and a significant reduction was already apparent by age around 44. Estimates of total diversity from one million sequenced T cells were regarded as lower bounds and underestimates. Donor CMV infection status was unknown, potentially confounding age-related changes in expanded clonotypes. Bulk unsorted PBMC profiling prevented conclusive comparison of naive and antigen-experienced compartments.

The CDR3, cysteine through phenylalanine, is 15 amino acids long. CDR3 DNA is the only sequence kept; it has 45 bases, read in frame from the first base. After removal of 5 bases from V and 8 bases from J, the junction retains 9 bases not matched to a gene. Via the germline V gene, CDR1 is SGHTA and CDR2 FQGNSA. Systemically healthy Caucasian individuals from Russia, some 36 in total and aged roughly 6 to 90 years, were included as donors. Ten milliliters of peripheral blood were drawn from each donor into EDTA-treated Vacutainer tubes. PBMCs were isolated by Ficoll-Paque density-gradient centrifugation, with at least 7 million obtained per sample. Trizol reagent was used to extract total RNA from the PBMCs, yielding at least 6 micrograms per sample. The percentages of naive CD45RAhigh/CD27high T cells were determined by flow cytometry on a PBMC aliquot from every donor. This clonotype came up many times. Its antigen is not yet known. Base qualities are not provided; no much larger clone lies one nucleotide away.

Receptor amplification or capture employed 5' RACE. Sequencing took place on an Illumina HiSeq 2500. A second PCR of about 6 to 11 cycles was performed with a sample-barcoded 5' primer and a J-beta primer mix. A template-switch 5' adaptor carrying 12 random nucleotides introduced a unique molecular identifier onto each TCR beta cDNA molecule. Each sample yielded at least 3 million CDR3-containing paired-end reads. All of the RNA was converted into first-strand cDNA using the Mint cDNA synthesis kit, with a TRBC-specific oligonucleotide serving as the primer. All cDNA was treated with uracil-DNA glycosylase and then went through a first 18-cycle PCR with the universal primers M1SS and BC2_uni_R. In the original analysis: For normalization, 1 million high-quality reads were randomly selected from each sample, with every read carrying a distinct molecular identifier. Instead of being binned into consensus sequences, reads with shared molecular identifiers were discarded. MiTCR, run with a Q25 quality threshold and the strictest error-elimination algorithm, handled CDR3 identification, clonotype clustering and error correction. A nonparametric unseen species model with Euler transformation was used to estimate lower-bound total TCR beta diversity. TCRdb handled the public reads itself, with Q25 trimming in fastp and clone calling in MiXCR, and kept productive beta chains. Each CDR3 protein gets just one entry, which takes the most common genes and DNA from the rows behind it. TCRdb's processing, not the study's, gives the V and J calls here. The sample table contains about 830,000 distinct CDR3 sequences; only one count was recorded for 58% of them. The ten largest clones add up to about 20% of the sample.

Sequencing used blood. The origin of this receptor is a man aged 25 to 40 in good health. The chain was built from TRBV7-2 and TRBJ2-1, and 10 junction bases match TRBD2. The bases are TGTGCCAGCAGCACTGCACCTAGCGGGAGTCATGAGCAGTTCTTC. Translated, this is CASSTAPSGSHEQFF.